This T cell receptor (beta chain) was found in a study of CXCR3 chemokines and chemotherapy response in bladder cancer. The CDR3 has 18 residues. The V and J ends lost 4 bases and 0 bases respectively, with 16 bases between them. Germline V gene sequence: CDR1 MNHEY, CDR2 SVGAGI. TCRdb itself ran the PCR reads through MiXCR, one entry per CDR3 protein. The sample lists approximately 2,300 distinct CDR3 sequences, 6% to 7.5% occurring once. This clonotype was picked up a small number of times. This rearrangement joins TRBV6-5 to TRBJ1-6; the D is unclear. Sampling took place from a patient whose treatment included neoadjuvant chemotherapy. This sequence was found in a human donor with bladder cancer that responded to neoadjuvant chemotherapy. For the CDR3, the DNA is TGTGCCAGCAGTTCGTACTCGTTGGGGAGCTCCTATAATTCACCCCTCCACTTT. Translation: CASSSYSLGSSYNSPLHF.